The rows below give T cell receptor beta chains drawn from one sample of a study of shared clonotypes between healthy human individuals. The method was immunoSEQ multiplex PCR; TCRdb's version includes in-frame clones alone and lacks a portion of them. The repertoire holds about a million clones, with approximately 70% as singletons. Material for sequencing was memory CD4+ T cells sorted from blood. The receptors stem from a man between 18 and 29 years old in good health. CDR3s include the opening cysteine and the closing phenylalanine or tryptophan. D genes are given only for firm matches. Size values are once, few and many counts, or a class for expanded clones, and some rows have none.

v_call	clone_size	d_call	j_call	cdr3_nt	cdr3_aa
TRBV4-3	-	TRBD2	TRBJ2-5	TGCGCCAGCAGCCAGGCGACTAGCGGGAGTATGGAGACCCAGTACTTC	CASSQATSGSMETQYF
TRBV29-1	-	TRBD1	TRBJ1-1	TGCAGCGCCTCGAGGAACAGGGGGAACACTGAAGCTTTCTTT	CSASRNRGNTEAFF
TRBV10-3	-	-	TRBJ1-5	TGTGCCATCGGGGACATTGCAAATCAGCCCCAGCATTTT	CAIGDIANQPQHF
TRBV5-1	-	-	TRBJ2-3	TGCGCCAGCAGCTTGGGCGGAGGGGGCCGCGAGGGTACGCAGTATTTT	CASSLGGGGREGTQYF
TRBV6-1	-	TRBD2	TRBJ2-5	TGTGCCAGCACCTACCAGCGGGGCCCCCAAGAGACCCAGTACTTC	CASTYQRGPQETQYF
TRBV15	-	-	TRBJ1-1	TGTGCCACCAGCAGAGCTCAAAACACTGAAGCTTTCTTT	CATSRAQNTEAFF
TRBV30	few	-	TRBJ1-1	TGTGCCTGGAGTGTAGGCGGGACGAACACTGAAGCTTTCTTT	CAWSVGGTNTEAFF
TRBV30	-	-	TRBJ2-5	TGTGCCTGGAGTAGACAGGTCCCGGAGACCCAGTACTTC	CAWSRQVPETQYF
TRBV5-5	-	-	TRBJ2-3	TGTGCCAGCAGCTTGGGCTGGACAGATACGCAGTATTTT	CASSLGWTDTQYF
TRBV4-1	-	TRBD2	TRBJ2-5	TGCGCCAGCAGCCTGACTAGCGGGGGGGCGGATGAGACCCAGTACTTC	CASSLTSGGADETQYF
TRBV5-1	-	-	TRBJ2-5	TGCGCCAGCGGTGTCGGGGCTCAACCCTCACAAGAGACCCAGTACTTC	CASGVGAQPSQETQYF
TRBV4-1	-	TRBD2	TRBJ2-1	TGCGCCAGCAGCCAAGGGATTACTAGCGGGGGCAAATTGTCCTACAATGAGCAGTTCTTC	CASSQGITSGGKLSYNEQFF
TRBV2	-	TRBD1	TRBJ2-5	TGTGCCAGCCAGGGACAGCCCCAAGAGACCCAGTACTTC	CASQGQPQETQYF
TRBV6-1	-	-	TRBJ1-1	TGTGCCAGCAGTGAATGGACCCGGGACACTGAAGCTTTCTTT	CASSEWTRDTEAFF
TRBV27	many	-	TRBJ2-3	TGTGCCAGCAGTTTACGGTCCCCGAGCACAGATACGCAGTATTTT	CASSLRSPSTDTQYF
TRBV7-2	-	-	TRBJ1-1	TGTGCCAGCGTCTATGTGGGGAACACTGAAGCTTTCTTT	CASVYVGNTEAFF
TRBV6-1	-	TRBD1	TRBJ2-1	TGTGCCAGCAGTGGCCGGGACAGGGATTACAATGAGCAGTTCTTC	CASSGRDRDYNEQFF
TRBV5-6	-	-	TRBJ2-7	TGTGCCAGCAGCCAGAACTCCTACGAGCAGTACTTC	CASSQNSYEQYF
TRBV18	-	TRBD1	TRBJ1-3	TGTGCCAGCTCACCACAAGGGACAGGTGGTGGAAACACCATATATTTT	CASSPQGTGGGNTIYF
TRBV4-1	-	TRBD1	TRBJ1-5	TGCGCCAGCAGCCAAGAAGTGGGACAGGGTTATCAGCCCCAGCATTTT	CASSQEVGQGYQPQHF
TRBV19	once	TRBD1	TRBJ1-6	TGTGCCAGTAGTGGAAGGACAGGCGGTAATTCACCCCTCCACTTT	CASSGRTGGNSPLHF
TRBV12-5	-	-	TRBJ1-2	TGTGCTAGTGGTTTGGGGGGACCGTTGAACTATGGCTACACCTTC	CASGLGGPLNYGYTF
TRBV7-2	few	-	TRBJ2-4	TGTGCCAGCAGCTCGGGGAGAACCTTAAACATTCAGTACTTC	CASSSGRTLNIQYF
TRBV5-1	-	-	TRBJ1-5	TGCGCCAGCAGCTTGGACAGCCCTAGCAATCAGCCCCAGCATTTT	CASSLDSPSNQPQHF
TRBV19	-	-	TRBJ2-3	TGTGCCAGTAGTATAGGCCCAGATACGCAGTATTTT	CASSIGPDTQYF
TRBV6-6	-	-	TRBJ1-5	TGTGCCAGCAGTTACTCCGGCAGGCCGAATCAGCCCCAGCATTTT	CASSYSGRPNQPQHF
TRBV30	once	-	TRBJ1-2	TGTGCCTGGAGTGTACAGTCCTACTATGGCTACACCTTC	CAWSVQSYYGYTF
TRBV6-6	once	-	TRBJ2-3	TGTGCCAGCAGTCCGCTCTGGGCCAATACGCAGTATTTT	CASSPLWANTQYF
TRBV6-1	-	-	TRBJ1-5	TGTGCCAGTAGAGATGCGAGCAATCAGCCCCAGCATTTT	CASRDASNQPQHF
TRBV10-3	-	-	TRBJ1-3	TGTGCCATCAGTGAGTCGATGGGGGCTGGAAACACCATATATTTT	CAISESMGAGNTIYF
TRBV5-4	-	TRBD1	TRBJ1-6	TGTGCCAGCAGCTTGGACAGGGGTGGTTCACCCCTCCACTTT	CASSLDRGGSPLHF
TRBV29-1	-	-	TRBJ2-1	TGCAGCGCCGATCGGGGTAGCTCCTACAATGAGCAGTTCTTC	CSADRGSSYNEQFF
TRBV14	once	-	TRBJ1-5	TGTGCCAGCAGCCAAGCAGGGTCTAAGATCAATCAGCCCCAGCATTTT	CASSQAGSKINQPQHF
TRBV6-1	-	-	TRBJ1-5	TGTGCCAGCAGTGGACAAGGTTATAGCAATCAGCCCCAGCATTTT	CASSGQGYSNQPQHF
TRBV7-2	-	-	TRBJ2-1	TGTGCCAGCAGCTTCTTGGCTGACCTGGAGCAGTTCTTC	CASSFLADLEQFF
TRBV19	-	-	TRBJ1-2	TGTGCCAGTAGTATAGCTCCGGAATATGGCTACACCTTC	CASSIAPEYGYTF
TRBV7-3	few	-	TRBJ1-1	TGTGCCAGCAGCTTCTTCGTGAACACTGAAGCTTTCTTT	CASSFFVNTEAFF
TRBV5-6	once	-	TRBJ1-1	TGTGCCAGCAGCTTAAGTGTAGTCATGAACACTGAAGCTTTCTTT	CASSLSVVMNTEAFF
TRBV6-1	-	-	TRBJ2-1	TGTGCCAGCAGGGGGGACGCTATGGGGAATGAGCAGTTCTTC	CASRGDAMGNEQFF
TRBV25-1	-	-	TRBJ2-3	TGTGCCAGCAGTAAAAGTAGTGGGAGAGGAGATACGCAGTATTTT	CASSKSSGRGDTQYF
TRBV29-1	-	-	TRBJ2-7	TGCAGCGTTGCTGGTGGGGGTTTCTCCTACGAGCAGTACTTC	CSVAGGGFSYEQYF
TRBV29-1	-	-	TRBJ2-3	TGCAGCGTTGAACGGGCCTCAGATACGCAGTATTTT	CSVERASDTQYF
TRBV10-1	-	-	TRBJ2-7	TGCGCCAGCAGTGAGTCTTCGCGGGGGCAGTACTTC	CASSESSRGQYF
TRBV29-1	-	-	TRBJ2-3	TGCAGCGTTGAAGGGGGATACACAGATACGCAGTATTTT	CSVEGGYTDTQYF
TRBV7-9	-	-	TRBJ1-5	TGTGCCAGCAGCCTCTATTCAGGGGCCCAGCATTTT	CASSLYSGAQHF
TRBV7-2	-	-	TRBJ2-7	TGTGCCAGCAGCCCCGTCCTCTACGAGCAGTACTTC	CASSPVLYEQYF
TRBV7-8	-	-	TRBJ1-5	TGTGCCAGCAGCGAACAGGTTGATAGCAATCAGCCCCAGCATTTT	CASSEQVDSNQPQHF
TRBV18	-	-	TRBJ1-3	TGTGCCAGCTCACCACCAGTCACGAGGGACTCTGGAAACACCATATATTTT	CASSPPVTRDSGNTIYF
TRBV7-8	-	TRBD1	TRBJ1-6	TGTGCCAGCAGTACGTCCGGGACAGTGAATTCACCCCTCCACTTT	CASSTSGTVNSPLHF
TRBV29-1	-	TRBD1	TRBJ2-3	TGCAGCGTTGAACTGGCGTCGGGACAGGGGCCAGATACGCAGTATTTT	CSVELASGQGPDTQYF
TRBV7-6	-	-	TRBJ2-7	TGTGCCAGCAGCTTAGACCCTAGCAGCAGCTCCTACGAGCAGTACTTC	CASSLDPSSSSYEQYF
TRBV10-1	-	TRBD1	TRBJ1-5	TGCGCCAGCAGGGCCGGGACAGGGGGCCGGAAGCCGTCAATCAAGAAGCCCCAGCATTTT	CASRAGTGGRKPSIKKPQHF
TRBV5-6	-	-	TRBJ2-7	TGTGCCAGCACGGGCGACCTAGGGGGGAGCTACGAGCAGTACTTC	CASTGDLGGSYEQYF
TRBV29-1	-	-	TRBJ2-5	TGCAGCGTCGCGAGTCAAGGGACTCTGCAAGAGACCCAGTACTTC	CSVASQGTLQETQYF
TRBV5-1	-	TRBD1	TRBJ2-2	TGCGCCAGCAGCCCCGGACAGGCGAACACCGGGGAGCTGTTTTTT	CASSPGQANTGELFF